Each of the 28 T cell receptor beta chains below was sequenced from the same sample in a study of lymphopenia after photon versus proton radiotherapy (dated by TCRdb to between 2018 and 2021). The library was built by means of the immunoSEQ multiplex PCR assay. As stored in TCRdb, this immuneACCESS dataset retains in-frame rearrangements with V and J assigned. A fraction of the clones does not appear; measured against another copy, unresolved V genes explain less than half of the discrepancy, and the remainder lacks a known reason. This sample comprises about 160,000 clones, about nine tenths of them detected only once. The leading ten clones occupy approximately 4.8% of the sample. Here the sequenced sample was peripheral blood, taken from a patient treated with photon-based radiotherapy. The origin of the receptors is a man in his fifties or sixties with gastric cancer.

The chain carries TRBV4-1 and TRBJ2-2, with 12 nucleotides matching TRBD2. The CDR3 loop spans 16 amino acids. CDR1 and CDR2 (germline): MGHRA, YSYEKL. J gave up 7 bases and V 6 bases, and 9 bases lay outside the gene matches. This CDR3 reads CASRNPSGRAGGELFF. CDR3 nucleotides: TGCGCCAGCAGGAACCCTAGCGGGAGGGCCGGCGGGGAGCTGTTTTTT.

The V call is TRBV7-8, the J call TRBJ1-5; D is ambiguous. The CDR3 length is 15 residues. V was shortened by 10 bases and J by 3 bases, with 19 bases between the two germline ends. Germline CDR1 reads SGHVS; CDR2 reads FQNEAQ. CDR3 nucleotide sequence: TGTGCCACCGGAGGGAGCGGATATGCCAATCAGCCCCAGCATTTT. It translates to CATGGSGYANQPQHF.

The chain has TRBV9 and TRBJ2-2; D uncertain. Germline-derived CDR1 and CDR2 are SGDLS and YYNGEE. This CDR3 has 14 residues. Trimming left V 0 bases short and J 1 base short, with 4 bases between. The CDR3 region is CASSVVWNTGELFF. The CDR3 coding sequence is TGTGCCAGCAGCGTAGTATGGAACACCGGGGAGCTGTTTTTT. Complete variable domain (other parts from reference TRBV9 and TRBJ2-2): DSGVTQTPKHLITATGQRVTLRCSPRSGDLSVYWYQQSLDQGLQFLIQYYNGEERAKGNILERFSAQQFPDLHSELNLSSLELGDSALYFCASSVVWNTGELFFGEGSRLTVL.

The rearrangement joins TRBV18 to TRBJ1-3; D remains ambiguous. Per the germline V gene, CDR1 is KGHSH and CDR2 is LQKENI. V was clipped by 1 base and J by 3 bases, with 13 bases between them. The CDR3 loop spans 16 amino acids. Written as DNA, the CDR3 is TGTGCCAGCTCACCACTTTCTTATACCGATGGAAACACCATATATTTT. Its protein is CASSPLSYTDGNTIYF.

The chain is built from TRBV6-1 and TRBJ2-7, with 13 bases lining up with TRBD2. CDR1 is MNHNS, CDR2 SASEGT, per germline. V shed 7 bases and J 3 bases; nucleotides not matched to a gene: 6. CDR3 size: 15 residues. CDR3 amino acids: CASTRTSGSSYEQYF. CDR3 DNA sequence: TGTGCCAGCACTAGGACTAGCGGGAGTAGCTACGAGCAGTACTTC.

The rearrangement uses TRBV5-8 and TRBJ1-2, with D unresolved. The germline V and J ends were trimmed by 4 bases and 1 base, with 5 bases remaining between them. CDR1 is SGHTS, CDR2 YDEGEE, per germline. The CDR3 loop spans 12 amino acids. The CDR3 DNA follows: TGTGCCAGCAGCCTACGTAACTATGGCTACACCTTC. It specifies CASSLRNYGYTF.

The CDR3 DNA reads as TGTGCCAGCAGCGTTAACTATGGCTACACCTTC. Encoded protein: CASSVNYGYTF. This sequence joins TRBV9 and TRBJ1-2, with no clear D. Trimming pared 2 bases from V and 1 base from J, leaving 0 bases between. The CDR3 runs 11 residues. Germline CDR1 reads SGDLS; CDR2 reads YYNGEE.

The V gene is TRBV7-2, the J gene TRBJ2-2; 7 nucleotides line up with TRBD2. CDR1 SGHTA and CDR2 FQGNSA come from the germline V gene. V dropped 1 base and J dropped 6; count of bases not matched to a gene: 2. The CDR3 covers 14 residues. The CDR3 is CASSLEGLSGELFF. The CDR3 DNA sequence: TGTGCCAGCAGCTTAGAGGGACTATCCGGGGAGCTGTTTTTT.

The V call is TRBV19, the J call TRBJ2-3; TRBD2 might be the D (7 bases). This CDR3 has 14 amino acids. Trimming removed 8 bases at V and 1 base at J, with 13 bases between. Germline loops: CDR1 LNHDA, CDR2 SQIVND (reference sequence). The CDR3 is CASALGGRTDTQYF. In nucleotides, the CDR3 is TGTGCCAGTGCCCTCGGGGGGCGCACAGATACGCAGTATTTT.

This chain links TRBV19 with TRBJ1-2; a weak D match, TRBD1 (6 bases). From germline, CDR1 is LNHDA and CDR2 SQIVND (reference sequence). Trimming cost V 2 bases and J 2 bases, with 9 bases left between them. The length of the CDR3 is 14 residues. The chain's CDR3 is CASSILTGNYGYTF. In nucleotides, the CDR3 is TGTGCCAGTAGTATATTAACAGGGAACTATGGCTACACCTTC.

This chain links TRBV9 with TRBJ2-3, with 8 bases that match TRBD2. The junction had 8 bases not matched to a gene; V was cut back by 4 bases and J by 4 bases. Germline V gene sequence: CDR1 SGDLS, CDR2 YYNGEE. This CDR3 is 15 amino acids long. The CDR3 sequence: CASSNSGNGADTQYF. CDR3 coding DNA: TGTGCCAGCAGCAATAGCGGGAATGGGGCAGATACGCAGTATTTT.

The gene calls are TRBV9 and TRBJ2-3; D gene unclear. The V gene's germline CDR1 is SGDLS and CDR2 YYNGEE. Trimming took off 1 base at V and 4 bases at J, with 4 bases between the two ends. The CDR3 contains 12 residues. DNA for the CDR3: TGTGCCAGCAGCGTACTCCCAGATACGCAGTATTTT. Protein: CASSVLPDTQYF.

This chain connects TRBV6-1 to TRBJ1-1; D is unresolved. Germline V gene lookup returns CDR1 MNHNS and CDR2 SASEGT. V was cut by 8 bases and J by 3 bases, with 10 bases left in between. The CDR3 extends over 12 amino acids. CDR3 residues: CASPAGHTEAFF. In nucleotides, the CDR3 is TGTGCCAGCCCGGCCGGACACACTGAAGCTTTCTTT.

V is TRBV19 and J is TRBJ2-7; 7 bases map to TRBD1. The CDR3 extends over 16 amino acids. J gave up 3 bases and V 6 bases, and 14 bases lay outside the gene matches. Germline lookup yields CDR1 LNHDA and CDR2 SQIVND (reference sequence). CDR3: CASSKFGQVQGYEQYF. In DNA form, the CDR3 reads TGTGCCAGTAGCAAATTCGGACAGGTTCAGGGCTACGAGCAGTACTTC.

This chain joins TRBV6-1 and TRBJ1-1, with 8 bases identical to TRBD1. The ends lost 5 bases at V and 1 base at J; junction bases unmatched: 6. CDR3 size: 15 residues. Germline V gene data show CDR1 as MNHNS and CDR2 as SASEGT. CDR3 nucleotides: TGTGCCAGCAGTCGGACAGGGCAGTGGAACACTGAAGCTTTCTTT. Residues: CASSRTGQWNTEAFF.

The chain carries TRBV4-1 and TRBJ2-7; a weak D match, TRBD1 (5 bases). The CDR3 has 14 amino acids. Germline V gene data show CDR1 as MGHRA and CDR2 as YSYEKL. The ends were cut back, 1 base at V and 6 bases at J, with 13 bases in the middle. CDR3 bases: TGCGCCAGCAGCCAAGCAGAAAGGCAGGGCGAGCAGTACTTC. It codes for CASSQAERQGEQYF.

The chain combines TRBV27 with TRBJ1-3; 8 bases are shared with TRBD1. V shed 5 bases and J 0 bases; nucleotides not matched to a gene: 3. The CDR3 extends over 15 amino acids. CDR1 is MNHEY and CDR2 is SMNVEV in the germline V gene (reference sequence). The DNA of the CDR3 is TGTGCCAGCAGTCGGGACAGGAGCTCTGGAAACACCATATATTTT. Protein product: CASSRDRSSGNTIYF.

The chain employs TRBV10-2 and TRBJ2-4; 7 bases agree with TRBD2. The V and J ends lost 8 bases and 2 bases, in that order; junction bases with no gene match: 9. Germline V gives CDR1 WSHSY, CDR2 SAAADI. The CDR3 consists of 15 residues. The CDR3 DNA sequence: TGCGCCAGCTCTGAGCGGGACCCCTCCAAAAACATTCAGTACTTC. Translating it yields CASSERDPSKNIQYF.

This clone is a singleton in its sample. This chain joins TRBV27 and TRBJ1-4, with D perhaps TRBD1 (5 bases). The CDR3 has 16 amino acids. The germline V and J ends were trimmed by 7 bases and 6 bases, with 21 bases remaining between them. Germline CDR1 is MNHEY and CDR2 is SMNVEV (reference sequence). CDR3 sequence reads: CASTTSVGRGHEKLFF. The CDR3 nucleotides are TGTGCCAGCACCACTTCAGTGGGGAGGGGTCATGAAAAACTGTTTTTT.

The V call is TRBV11-2, the J call TRBJ1-4; D unresolved. CDR3 size: 16 residues. Trimming stripped 4 bases from V and 2 bases from J, with 14 bases between. Looked up from germline, CDR1 is SGHAT and CDR2 is FQNNGV. The CDR3 is CASSSALRLTNEKLFF. DNA of the CDR3: TGTGCCAGCAGCTCGGCATTACGACTGACTAATGAAAAACTGTTTTTT.

The chain has TRBV28 and TRBJ2-7, with TRBD2 matching over 12 bases. After removal of 9 bases from V and 4 bases from J, the junction contained 7 bases not matched to a gene. This CDR3 is built from 14 residues. Germline V gene data show CDR1 as MDHEN and CDR2 as SYDVKM. The CDR3 spells CASRTSGRWYEQYF. The DNA of the CDR3 is TGTGCCAGTCGAACTAGCGGGAGGTGGTACGAGCAGTACTTC.

V and J are TRBV28 and TRBJ2-5; 8 bases map to TRBD1. The CDR3 is 15 amino acids. Germline V gene data show CDR1 as MDHEN and CDR2 as SYDVKM. Unmatched junction bases numbered 5, after V lost 0 bases and J lost 5 bases. The CDR3 DNA follows: TGTGCCAGCAGTTTATGGGACAGGGCGGGGGAGACCCAGTACTTC. Protein sequence: CASSLWDRAGETQYF.

The chain combines TRBV6-1 with TRBJ2-5; 9 bases line up with TRBD1. Germline V gene sequence: CDR1 MNHNS, CDR2 SASEGT. Germline trimming cut 1 base from V and 4 bases from J; bases unmatched to any gene: 1. The length of the CDR3 is 14 residues. As DNA, the CDR3 is TGTGCCAGCAGTGAAGGGGACAGGGTAGAGACCCAGTACTTC. This encodes CASSEGDRVETQYF.

V is TRBV5-4 and J is TRBJ2-2; 8 nucleotides agree with TRBD1. CDR1 and CDR2 from the germline V gene are SGHNT and YYREEE (reference sequence). V shed 4 bases, J shed 6 bases, and the junction held 2 bases outside the gene matches. The CDR3 is made up of 13 amino acids. The CDR3 region has the DNA TGTGCCAGCAGCCTGGGACAGGCCGGGGAGCTGTTTTTT. Amino acids: CASSLGQAGELFF.

V usage is TRBV7-9 and J usage is TRBJ1-2, with 9 positions matching TRBD1. With 4 bases clipped from V and 11 bases from J, the junction kept 5 bases outside the gene matches. Looked up from germline, CDR1 is SEHNR and CDR2 is FQNEAQ (reference sequence). The CDR3 length is 12 residues. The CDR3 DNA reads as TGTGCCAGCAGCTACTCCGGGACAGGGTACACCTTC. It yields the protein CASSYSGTGYTF.

This rearrangement joins TRBV4-1 to TRBJ2-2; D remains ambiguous. The CDR3 consists of 14 residues. In germline, CDR1 is MGHRA, CDR2 YSYEKL. The ends were cut back, 0 bases at V and 9 bases at J, with 11 bases in the middle. The chain's CDR3 is CASSQEGYTRELFF. CDR3 sequence (DNA): TGCGCCAGCAGCCAAGAAGGTTATACCCGGGAGCTGTTTTTT.

The genes are TRBV4-1 and TRBJ1-1, with 8 nucleotides matching TRBD1. CDR1 is MGHRA and CDR2 is YSYEKL in the germline V gene. The trim removed 2 bases at V and 1 base at J, leaving 6 bases unmatched. The CDR3 is 16 residues long. This chain's CDR3 is CASSQWQGAPNTEAFF. CDR3 in DNA: TGCGCCAGCAGCCAATGGCAGGGGGCCCCGAACACTGAAGCTTTCTTT.

This chain uses TRBV2 with TRBJ1-1; 8 bases match TRBD1. V trimming: 6 bases; J trimming: 10 bases; junction bases outside the gene matches: 13. The germline CDR1 and CDR2 sequences are SNHLY and FYNNEI. This CDR3 is built from 14 residues. The CDR3 nucleotides are TGTGCCAGCAGATATACGGGACAGGCGTCGGGAGCTTTCTTT. Translation: CASRYTGQASGAFF.